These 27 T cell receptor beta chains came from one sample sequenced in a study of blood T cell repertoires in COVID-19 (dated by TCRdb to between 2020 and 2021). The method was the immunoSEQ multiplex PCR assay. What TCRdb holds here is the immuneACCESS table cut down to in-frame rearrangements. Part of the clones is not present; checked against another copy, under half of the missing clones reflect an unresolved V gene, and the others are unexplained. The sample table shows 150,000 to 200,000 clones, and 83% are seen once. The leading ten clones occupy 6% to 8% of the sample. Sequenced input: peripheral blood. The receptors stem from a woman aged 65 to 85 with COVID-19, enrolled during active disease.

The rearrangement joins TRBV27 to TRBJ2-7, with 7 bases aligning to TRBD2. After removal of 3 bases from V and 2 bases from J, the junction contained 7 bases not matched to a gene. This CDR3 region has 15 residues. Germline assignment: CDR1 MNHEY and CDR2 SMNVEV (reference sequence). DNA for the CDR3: TGTGCCAGCAGTTTTCGACTAGCTGCCACCTACGAGCAGTACTTC. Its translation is CASSFRLAATYEQYF.

The CDR3 nucleotides are TGTGCTAGTGGATCTAACCCTGGACTAGCGGGGGCTTCAGAGACCCAGTACTTC. This translates into CASGSNPGLAGASETQYF. The V and J genes are TRBV12-5 and TRBJ2-5, with 13 bases fitting TRBD2. CDR3 length: 18 amino acids. V lost 6 bases to trimming and J lost 4 bases; unmatched junction nucleotides: 14. Per germline, CDR1 LGHNT and CDR2 FRNRAP.

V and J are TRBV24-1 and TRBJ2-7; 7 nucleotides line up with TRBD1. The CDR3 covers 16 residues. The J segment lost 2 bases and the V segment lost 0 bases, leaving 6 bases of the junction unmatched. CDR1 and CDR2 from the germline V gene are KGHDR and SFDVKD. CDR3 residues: CATSDLRDSGTYEQYF. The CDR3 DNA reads TGTGCCACCAGTGATTTGAGGGACAGTGGAACCTACGAGCAGTACTTC.

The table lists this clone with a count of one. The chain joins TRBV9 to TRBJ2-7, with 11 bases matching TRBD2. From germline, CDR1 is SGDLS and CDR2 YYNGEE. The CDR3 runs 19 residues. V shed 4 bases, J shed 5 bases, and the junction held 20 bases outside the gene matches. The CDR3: CASSRRAGDLAGGTHEQYF. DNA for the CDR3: TGTGCCAGCAGCCGACGGGCGGGGGACTTAGCGGGAGGGACCCACGAGCAGTACTTC.

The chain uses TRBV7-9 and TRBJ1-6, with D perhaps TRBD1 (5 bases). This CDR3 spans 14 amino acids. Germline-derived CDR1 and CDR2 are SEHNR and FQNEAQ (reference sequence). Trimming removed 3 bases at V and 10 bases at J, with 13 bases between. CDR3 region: CASSFEGAQSPLHF. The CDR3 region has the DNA TGTGCCAGCAGCTTTGAAGGGGCCCAGTCACCCCTCCACTTT.

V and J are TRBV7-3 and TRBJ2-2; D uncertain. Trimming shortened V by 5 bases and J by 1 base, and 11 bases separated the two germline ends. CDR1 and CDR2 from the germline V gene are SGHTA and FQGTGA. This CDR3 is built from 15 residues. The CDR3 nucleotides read TGTGCCAGCAGCCCCGCGGCAAAGAACACCGGGGAGCTGTTTTTT. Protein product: CASSPAAKNTGELFF.

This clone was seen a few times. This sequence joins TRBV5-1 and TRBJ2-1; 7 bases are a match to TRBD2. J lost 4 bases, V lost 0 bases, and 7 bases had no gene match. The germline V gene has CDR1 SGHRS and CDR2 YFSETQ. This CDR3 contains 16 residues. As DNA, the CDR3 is TGCGCCAGCAGCTTGGAGGGGAGGGCCGTATACAATGAGCAGTTCTTC. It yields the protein CASSLEGRAVYNEQFF.

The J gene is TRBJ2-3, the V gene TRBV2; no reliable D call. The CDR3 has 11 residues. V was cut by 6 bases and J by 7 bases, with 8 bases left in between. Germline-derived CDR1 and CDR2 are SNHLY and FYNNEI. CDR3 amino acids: CASRGSNTQYF. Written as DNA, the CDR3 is TGTGCCAGCAGGGGCTCAAATACGCAGTATTTT.

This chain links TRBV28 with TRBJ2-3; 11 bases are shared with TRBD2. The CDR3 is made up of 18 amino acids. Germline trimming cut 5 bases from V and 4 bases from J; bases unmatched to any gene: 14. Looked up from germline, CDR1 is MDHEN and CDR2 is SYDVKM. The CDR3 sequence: CASSITSGRVGRPDTQYF. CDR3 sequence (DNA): TGTGCCAGCAGTATCACTAGCGGGAGAGTTGGGCGGCCAGATACGCAGTATTTT.

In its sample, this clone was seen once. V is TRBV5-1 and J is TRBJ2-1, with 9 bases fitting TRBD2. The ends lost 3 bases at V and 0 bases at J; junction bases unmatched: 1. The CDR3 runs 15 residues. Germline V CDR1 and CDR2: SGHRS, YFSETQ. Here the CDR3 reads CASSSSGISYNEQFF. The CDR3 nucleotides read TGCGCCAGCAGCTCTAGCGGGATCTCCTACAATGAGCAGTTCTTC.

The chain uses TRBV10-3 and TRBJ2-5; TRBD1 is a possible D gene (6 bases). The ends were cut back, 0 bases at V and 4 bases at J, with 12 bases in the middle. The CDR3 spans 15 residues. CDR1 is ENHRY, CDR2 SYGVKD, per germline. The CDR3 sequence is CAISESLWTAETQYF. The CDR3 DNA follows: TGTGCCATCAGTGAGTCTCTTTGGACAGCAGAGACCCAGTACTTC.

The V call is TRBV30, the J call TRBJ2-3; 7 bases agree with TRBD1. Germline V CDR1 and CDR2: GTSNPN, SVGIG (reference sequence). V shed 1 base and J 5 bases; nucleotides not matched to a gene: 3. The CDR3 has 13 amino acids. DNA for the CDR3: TGTGCCTGGAGTGGACAGGGAAGAGATACGCAGTATTTT. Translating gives CAWSGQGRDTQYF.

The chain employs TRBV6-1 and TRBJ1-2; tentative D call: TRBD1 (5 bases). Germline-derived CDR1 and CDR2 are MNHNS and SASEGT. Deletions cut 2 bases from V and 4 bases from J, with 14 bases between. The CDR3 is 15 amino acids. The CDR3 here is CASSELGGGSYGYTF. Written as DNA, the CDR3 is TGTGCCAGCAGTGAATTGGGGGGGGGTAGCTATGGCTACACCTTC.

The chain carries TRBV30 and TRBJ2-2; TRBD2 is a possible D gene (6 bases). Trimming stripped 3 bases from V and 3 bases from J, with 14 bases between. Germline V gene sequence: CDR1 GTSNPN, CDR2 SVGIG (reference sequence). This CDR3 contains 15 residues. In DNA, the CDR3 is TGTGCCTGGAGCCGAGGAGCGGGTTACACCGGGGAGCTGTTTTTT. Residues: CAWSRGAGYTGELFF.

CDR3 sequence (DNA): TGTGCCAGCAGTTACTCGAGGGAGACCCAGTACTTC. Protein product: CASSYSRETQYF. V usage is TRBV6-2 or TRBV6-3 and J usage is TRBJ2-5; D ambiguous. The CDR3 is 12 amino acids. Germline assignment: CDR1 MNHEY and CDR2 SVGEGT. The V and J ends lost 0 bases and 5 bases respectively, with 4 bases between them.

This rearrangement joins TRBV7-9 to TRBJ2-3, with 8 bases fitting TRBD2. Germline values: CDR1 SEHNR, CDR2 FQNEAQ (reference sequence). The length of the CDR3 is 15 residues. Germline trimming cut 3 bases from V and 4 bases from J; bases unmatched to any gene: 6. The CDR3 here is CASSFSGSESDTQYF. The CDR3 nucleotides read TGTGCCAGCAGCTTCAGCGGGAGTGAGTCAGATACGCAGTATTTT. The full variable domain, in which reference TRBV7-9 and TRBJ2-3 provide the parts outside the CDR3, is DTGVSQNPRHKITKRGQNVTFRCDPISEHNRLYWYRQTLGQGPEFLTYFQNEAQLEKSRLLSDRFSAERPKGSFSTLEIQRTEQGDSAMYLCASSFSGSESDTQYFGPGTRLTVL.

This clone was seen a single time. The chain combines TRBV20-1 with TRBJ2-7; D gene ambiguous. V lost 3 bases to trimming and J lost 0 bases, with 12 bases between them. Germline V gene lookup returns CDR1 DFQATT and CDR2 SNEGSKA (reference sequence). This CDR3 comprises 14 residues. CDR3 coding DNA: TGCAGTGCTAGTATGCGGAAGAGCTCCTACGAGCAGTACTTC. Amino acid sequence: CSASMRKSSYEQYF.

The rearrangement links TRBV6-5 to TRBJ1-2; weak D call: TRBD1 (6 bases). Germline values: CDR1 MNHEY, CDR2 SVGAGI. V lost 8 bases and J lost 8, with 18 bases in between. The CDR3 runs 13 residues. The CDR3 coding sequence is TGTGCCAGCCTTCTACTGGACAGTTTAGGCTACACCTTC. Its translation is CASLLLDSLGYTF.

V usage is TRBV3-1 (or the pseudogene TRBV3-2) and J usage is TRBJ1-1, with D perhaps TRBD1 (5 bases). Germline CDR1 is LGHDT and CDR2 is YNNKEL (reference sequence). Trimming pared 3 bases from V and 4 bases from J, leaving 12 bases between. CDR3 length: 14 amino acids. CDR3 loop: CASSHNGGVTEAFF. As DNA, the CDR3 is TGTGCCAGCAGCCATAATGGAGGGGTCACTGAAGCTTTCTTT.

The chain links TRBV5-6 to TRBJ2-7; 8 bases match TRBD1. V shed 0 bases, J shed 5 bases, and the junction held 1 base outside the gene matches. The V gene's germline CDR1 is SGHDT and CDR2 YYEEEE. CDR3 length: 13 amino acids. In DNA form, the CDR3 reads TGTGCCAGCAGCTTGGCAGGGGGCGACGAGCAGTACTTC. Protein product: CASSLAGGDEQYF.

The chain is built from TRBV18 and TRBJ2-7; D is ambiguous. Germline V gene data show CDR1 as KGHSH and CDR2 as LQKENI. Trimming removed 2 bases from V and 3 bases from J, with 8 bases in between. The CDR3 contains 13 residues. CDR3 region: CASSPNHSYEQYF. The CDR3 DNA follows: TGTGCCAGCTCACCAAATCACAGCTACGAGCAGTACTTC. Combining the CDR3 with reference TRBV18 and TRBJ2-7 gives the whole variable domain NAGVMQNPRHLVRRRGQEARLRCSPMKGHSHVYWYRQLPEEGLKFMVYLQKENIIDESGMPKERFSAEFPKEGPSILRIQQVVRGDSAAYFCASSPNHSYEQYFGPGTRLTVT.

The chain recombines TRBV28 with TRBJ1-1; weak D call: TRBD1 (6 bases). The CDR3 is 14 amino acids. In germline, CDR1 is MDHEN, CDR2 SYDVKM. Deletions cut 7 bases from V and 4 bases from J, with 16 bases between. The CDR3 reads CASTLPGAATEAFF. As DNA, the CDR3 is TGTGCCAGCACCCTCCCAGGGGCCGCCACTGAAGCTTTCTTT.

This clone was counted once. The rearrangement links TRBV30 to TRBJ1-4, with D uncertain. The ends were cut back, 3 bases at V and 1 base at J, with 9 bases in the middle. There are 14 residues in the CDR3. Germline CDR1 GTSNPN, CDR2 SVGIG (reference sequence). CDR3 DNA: TGTGCCTGGAGACGACTGAGAACTAATGAAAAACTGTTTTTT. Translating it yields CAWRRLRTNEKLFF.

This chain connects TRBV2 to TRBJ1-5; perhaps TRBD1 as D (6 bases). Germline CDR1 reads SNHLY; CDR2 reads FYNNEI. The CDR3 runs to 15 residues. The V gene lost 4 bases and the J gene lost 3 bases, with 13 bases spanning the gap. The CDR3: CASSVQGMANQPQHF. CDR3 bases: TGTGCCAGCAGTGTACAGGGTATGGCCAATCAGCCCCAGCATTTT.

CDR3 nucleotide sequence: TGTGCCAGCAGCCTGGACAGGGTCCCTTTCTTT. Translated: CASSLDRVPFF. This sequence joins TRBV6-5 and TRBJ1-1; 8 positions agree with TRBD1. The CDR3 spans 11 residues. Germline-derived CDR1 and CDR2 are MNHEY and SVGAGI. V dropped 6 bases and J dropped 12; count of bases not matched to a gene: 6.

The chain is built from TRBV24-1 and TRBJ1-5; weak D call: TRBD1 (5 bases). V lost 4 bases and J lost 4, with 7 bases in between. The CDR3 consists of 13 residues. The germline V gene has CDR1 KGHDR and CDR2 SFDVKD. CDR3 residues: CATSDRENQPQHF. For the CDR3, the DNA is TGTGCCACCAGTGACAGGGAAAATCAGCCCCAGCATTTT.

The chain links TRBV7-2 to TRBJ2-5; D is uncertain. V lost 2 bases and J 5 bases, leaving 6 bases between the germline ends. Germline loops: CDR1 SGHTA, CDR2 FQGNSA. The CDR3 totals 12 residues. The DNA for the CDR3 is TGTGCCAGCAGCTTAAACTACGAGACCCAGTACTTC. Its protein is CASSLNYETQYF.